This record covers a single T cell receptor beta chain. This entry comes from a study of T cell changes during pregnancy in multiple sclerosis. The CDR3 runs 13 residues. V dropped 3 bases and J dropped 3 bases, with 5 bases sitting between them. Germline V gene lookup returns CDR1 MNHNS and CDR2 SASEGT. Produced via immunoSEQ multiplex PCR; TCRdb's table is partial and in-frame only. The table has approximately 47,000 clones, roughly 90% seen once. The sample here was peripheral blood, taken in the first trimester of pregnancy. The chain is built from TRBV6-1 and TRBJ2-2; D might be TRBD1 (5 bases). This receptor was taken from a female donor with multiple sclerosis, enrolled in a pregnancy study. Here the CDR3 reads CASSDRDTGELFF. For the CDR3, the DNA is TGTGCCAGCAGTGACAGGGACACCGGGGAGCTGTTTTTT.